Listed below are T cell receptor beta chains from one sample, sequenced in a study of T cell changes during pregnancy in multiple sclerosis. Measured with immunoSEQ multiplex PCR; TCRdb has only the in-frame clones, and not every one. The sample shows around 56,000 clones, 90% of them seen only once. Sequenced material: peripheral blood, taken in the first trimester of pregnancy. Receptors were obtained from a female donor in good health, enrolled as a control in a pregnancy study. The CDR3 runs from the conserved cysteine through the conserved F or W. A D gene is named only where the DNA matches it firmly. Rows may omit the clone size; those that give it use once, few, many or a size class.

NA | TRBD2 | TRBJ2-7 | TRBV2 | CASREGTSGIYEQYF | TGTGCCAGCAGGGAGGGGACTAGCGGGATCTACGAGCAGTACTTC
NA | NA | TRBJ2-7 | TRBV2 | CASRGGQVYEQYF | TGTGCCAGCAGGGGGGGGCAGGTTTACGAGCAGTACTTC
NA | NA | TRBJ2-2 | TRBV7-2 | CASSSSEGGELFF | TGTGCCAGCAGCTCTAGCGAGGGCGGGGAGCTGTTTTTT
NA | TRBD1 | TRBJ1-2 | TRBV9 | CASSVGRQGFGYGYTF | TGTGCCAGCAGCGTAGGTCGACAGGGGTTCGGCTATGGCTACACCTTC
once | NA | TRBJ1-1 | TRBV5-4 | CASSPGQNTEAFF | TGTGCCAGCAGCCCGGGACAGAACACTGAAGCTTTCTTT
NA | NA | TRBJ2-1 | TRBV7-2 | CASSRDSSSNEQFF | TGTGCCAGCAGCCGGGACTCCTCGAGCAATGAGCAGTTCTTC
NA | NA | TRBJ1-3 | TRBV18 | CASSPAPGFSGNTIYF | TGTGCCAGCTCACCAGCTCCAGGGTTCTCTGGAAACACCATATATTTT
once | NA | TRBJ1-2 | TRBV29-1 | CSALSDGYTF | TGCAGCGCCCTAAGCGATGGCTACACCTTC
NA | TRBD1 | TRBJ2-1 | TRBV2 | CASRGTGGAYNEQFF | TGTGCCAGCAGGGGGACAGGGGGAGCCTACAATGAGCAGTTCTTC
NA | NA | TRBJ1-5 | TRBV7-8 | CASSGRGSNQPQHF | TGTGCCAGCAGCGGCCGAGGGAGCAATCAGCCCCAGCATTTT
few | NA | TRBJ1-1 | TRBV4-2 | CASSQGGGAITEAFF | TGTGCCAGCAGCCAAGGAGGGGGGGCAATCACTGAAGCTTTCTTT
NA | TRBD1 | TRBJ2-7 | TRBV18 | CASSGGQGGSYEQYF | TGTGCCAGCTCAGGCGGACAGGGGGGCTCCTACGAGCAGTACTTC
NA | TRBD2 | TRBJ2-1 | TRBV6-1 | CASNGLVSNEQFF | TGTGCCAGCAACGGACTAGTGAGCAATGAGCAGTTCTTC
NA | NA | TRBJ1-4 | TRBV2 | CASSEGDTLEKLFF | TGTGCCAGCAGTGAAGGGGACACCCTTGAAAAACTGTTTTTT
NA | NA | TRBJ1-1 | TRBV7-7 | CASSPVPDMNTEAFF | TGTGCTAGCAGCCCGGTCCCAGACATGAACACTGAAGCTTTCTTT
NA | TRBD1 | TRBJ2-1 | TRBV13 | CASSSLDRDEQFF | TGTGCCAGCAGCTCGCTCGACAGGGATGAGCAGTTCTTC
NA | TRBD1 | TRBJ1-3 | TRBV5-6 | CASSEDRGPGNTIYF | TGTGCCAGCAGCGAAGACAGGGGGCCTGGAAACACCATATATTTT
NA | TRBD1 | TRBJ2-2 | TRBV6-4 | CASSGQGTLPGELFF | TGTGCCAGCAGTGGACAGGGGACGTTACCCGGGGAGCTGTTTTTT
NA | NA | TRBJ2-1 | TRBV29-1 | CSVEDQTGTDEQFF | TGCAGCGTTGAAGACCAGACGGGTACCGATGAGCAGTTCTTC
NA | NA | TRBJ2-6 | TRBV6-6 | CASGVAGANVLTF | TGTGCCAGCGGAGTAGCAGGGGCCAACGTCCTGACTTTC
NA | NA | TRBJ1-2 | TRBV10-1 | CASSDGTRGGTLSHGYTF | TGCGCCAGCAGTGACGGGACGCGGGGCGGAACTCTAAGCCACGGCTACACCTTC
NA | TRBD1 | TRBJ1-4 | TRBV6-1 | CASSGSGGATNEKLFF | TGTGCCAGCAGTGGGTCAGGGGGTGCAACTAATGAAAAACTGTTTTTT
NA | NA | TRBJ1-2 | TRBV28 | CASSSPGASDYGYTF | TGTGCCAGCAGTTCCCCAGGGGCCTCTGACTATGGCTACACCTTC
once | NA | TRBJ1-1 | TRBV6-6 | CASTVVGGNTEAFF | TGTGCCAGCACCGTAGTGGGGGGGAACACTGAAGCTTTCTTT
NA | TRBD1 | TRBJ1-1 | TRBV6-6 | CASTDRETEAFF | TGTGCCAGCACAGACAGGGAGACTGAAGCTTTCTTT
NA | NA | TRBJ1-2 | TRBV19 | CATRLFGYTF | TGTGCCACCCGACTTTTCGGCTACACCTTC